These T cell receptor beta chains were read from a single sample in a study of molecular identifiers for immune sequencing clone quantification. TCRdb re-called the PCR reads through MiXCR, storing one row per CDR3 protein. The data show 60,000 to 70,000 distinct CDR3 sequences, approximately 18% seen once. The specimen sequenced was naive CD8+ T cells from blood, with Jurkat cell RNA spiked in. The receptors derive from a human donor in good health. Some libraries in this study had Jurkat cell RNA spiked in. CDR3s include the opening cysteine and the closing phenylalanine or tryptophan. A D gene is named only where the DNA matches it firmly. A clone size is listed for some rows: how often the clone was seen (once, few, many), or a class if it is expanded.

>many|21|TRBV5-1|TRBD2|TRBJ2-3
CASSHSFISDLPGLASDTQYF
TGCGCCAGCAGCCACAGCTTCATATCCGACTTACCGGGACTAGCATCAGATACGCAGTATTTT
>many|13|TRBV27|NA|TRBJ2-7
CASSYRGAFEQYF
TGTGCCAGCAGTTACCGCGGGGCCTTCGAGCAGTACTTC
>few|18|TRBV7-6|TRBD2|TRBJ2-3
CASSPGGAVHRSIFEQYF
TGTGCCAGCAGCCCGGGGGGGGCGGTTCACCGTAGTATTTTCGAGCAGTATTTT
>many|16|TRBV18|NA|TRBJ2-1
CASSPSQGPGRNEQFF
TGTGCCAGCTCACCCTCTCAGGGGCCAGGGCGCAATGAGCAGTTCTTC
>many|13|TRBV6-5|TRBD1|TRBJ1-2
CASSLGQNYGYTF
TGTGCCAGCAGCCTGGGACAGAACTATGGCTACACCTTC
>NA|16|TRBV5-6|NA|TRBJ2-2
CASSLLGISGTGELFF
TGTGCCAGCAGCTTGTTGGGCATATCGGGCACCGGGGAGCTGTTTTTT
>many|17|TRBV7-8|NA|TRBJ2-1
CASSLDRLGGGYNEQFF
TGTGCCAGCAGCTTAGACAGGCTAGGGGGGGGCTACAATGAGCAGTTCTTC
>many|15|TRBV4-1|NA|TRBJ1-2
CASSQMMGGAYGYTF
TGCGCCAGCAGCCAAATGATGGGGGGGGCGTATGGCTACACCTTC
>many|15|TRBV9|NA|TRBJ2-7
CASSVGSGVSHEQYF
TGTGCCAGCAGCGTAGGGTCCGGGGTTAGCCACGAGCAGTACTTC
>many|16|TRBV20-1|TRBD1|TRBJ1-1
CSAREVAGGWNTEAFF
TGCAGTGCTAGAGAGGTCGCAGGGGGCTGGAACACTGAAGCTTTCTTT
>NA|13|TRBV10-3|NA|TRBJ2-7
CAISESRGYEQYF
TGTGCCATCAGTGAGTCGAGGGGCTACGAGCAGTACTTC
>many|17|TRBV6-2/TRBV6-3|NA|TRBJ1-5
CASSYSLAVNSNQPQHF
TGTGCCAGCAGTTACTCCTTGGCAGTAAATAGCAATCAGCCCCAGCATTTT
>many|14|TRBV12-3/TRBV12-4|TRBD1|TRBJ2-7
CASSKLGTAYEQYF
TGTGCCAGCAGTAAACTCGGGACAGCCTACGAGCAGTACTTC
>many|14|TRBV6-5|TRBD2|TRBJ2-3
CASTTSGESDTQYF
TGTGCCAGCACGACTAGCGGGGAATCAGATACGCAGTATTTT
>NA|14|TRBV6-2/TRBV6-3|NA|TRBJ1-4
CASRRADSYEELFF
TGTGCCAGCAGACGCGCAGACAGTTATGAAGAACTGTTCTTT
>many|16|TRBV11-2|NA|TRBJ1-6
CASSSSTGELDSPLHF
TGTGCCAGCAGCTCAAGCACCGGAGAGTTAGATTCACCCCTCCACTTT
>many|19|TRBV4-1|TRBD2|TRBJ2-2
CASSHNGASGRRDTGELFF
TGCGCCAGCAGCCATAATGGGGCTAGCGGGAGACGGGACACCGGGGAGCTGTTTTTT
>few|14|TRBV6-4|TRBD1|TRBJ1-2
CASTQGQGEYGYTF
TGTGCCAGCACCCAGGGACAGGGGGAGTATGGCTACACCTTC
>NA|16|TRBV28|NA|TRBJ2-1
CASSPAPDYGYNEQFF
TGTGCCAGCAGTCCTGCACCGGACTACGGATACAATGAGCAGTTCTTC
>many|14|TRBV29-1|NA|TRBJ2-6
CSVRTLSGANVLTF
TGCAGCGTTCGGACCCTCTCTGGGGCCAACGTCCTGACTTTC
>many|13|TRBV27|TRBD1|TRBJ1-5
CASSRTGNQPQHF
TGTGCCAGCAGTCGGACAGGGAATCAGCCCCAGCATTTT
>many|13|TRBV29-1|NA|TRBJ2-7
CSVLLGVSYEQYF
TGCAGCGTTTTATTGGGGGTTTCCTACGAGCAGTACTTC
>many|14|TRBV7-2|NA|TRBJ2-5
CASSLAGGQETQYF
TGTGCCAGCAGCTTAGCGGGGGGCCAAGAGACCCAGTACTTC
>many|18|TRBV14|NA|TRBJ1-2
CASSSVGGGRIVFDGYTF
TGTGCCAGCAGCAGCGTTGGGGGGGGGCGAATTGTGTTTGATGGCTACACCTTC
>NA|14|TRBV5-1|TRBD1|TRBJ2-7
CASSWGQGTYEQYF
TGCGCCAGCAGCTGGGGACAGGGCACCTACGAGCAGTACTTC
>many|15|TRBV7-9|TRBD1|TRBJ2-7
CASSSTGTGSGEQYF
TGTGCCAGCAGCTCGACCGGGACAGGGAGCGGCGAGCAGTACTTC
>many|11|TRBV30|NA|TRBJ1-1
CAWRQASEAFF
TGTGCCTGGAGGCAGGCGTCTGAAGCTTTCTTT
>NA|13|TRBV3-1|NA|TRBJ2-1
CASSLSLVREQFF
TGTGCCAGCAGCCTTTCACTCGTACGGGAGCAGTTCTTC
>few|20|TRBV24-1|TRBD2|TRBJ2-5
CATSDFMLVAGAVCQETQYF
TGTGCCACCAGTGATTTCATGTTGGTAGCGGGGGCTGTATGCCAAGAGACCCAGTACTTC
>many|16|TRBV7-9|NA|TRBJ2-2
CASSPWFFANTGELFF
TGTGCCAGCAGTCCCTGGTTCTTCGCGAACACCGGGGAGCTGTTTTTT